This TCR beta chain was documented in a study of blood T cell repertoires in COVID-19. Authors' data handling: Reference gene primer amplification in the assay estimated nucleated cell counts. Repertoires were generated with immunoSEQ multiplex PCR, while TCRdb's copy carries only in-frame clones and drops some. That table supplies the V and J calls and clone size; D and trimming were determined from the DNA. The sample lists more than 200,000 clones, around nine tenths occurring once. Germline V gives CDR1 SGHRS, CDR2 YFSETQ. V lost 4 bases and J lost 6; bases outside the gene matches: 3. This CDR3 contains 12 residues.

V usage is TRBV5-1 and J usage is TRBJ2-7; 8 positions agree with TRBD1. The clonotype originates from a woman aged 25-40 years who had recovered from COVID-19. Sample: PBMCs or T cells enriched from blood (not recorded which). CDR3 region: CASSPDRAEQYF. The CDR3 DNA is TGCGCCAGCAGCCCGGACAGGGCCGAGCAGTACTTC. Using reference TRBV5-1 and TRBJ2-7 for the parts outside the CDR3, the full variable domain is KAGVTQTPRYLIKTRGQQVTLSCSPISGHRSVSWYQQTPGQGLQFLFEYFSETQRNKGNFPGRFSGRQFSNSRSEMNVSTLELGDSALYLCASSPDRAEQYFGPGTRLTVT.